This T cell receptor (beta chain) was obtained from a study of cytomegalovirus exposure and HLA in healthy donors. Measured with immunoSEQ multiplex PCR; TCRdb has only the in-frame clones, and not every one. The sample records 170,000 or so clones, 65% to 85% being singletons. Germline V CDR1 and CDR2: KGHSH, LQKENI. There are 14 residues in the CDR3. V dropped 3 bases and J dropped 4 bases, with 12 bases sitting between them. Sequencing was performed on PBMCs. The V and J genes are TRBV18 and TRBJ1-2; tentative D call: TRBD1 (5 bases). The source of this sequence is a woman aged 18-29 years in good health and CMV-seropositive. The CDR3 protein is CASSPSRQFYGYTF. The CDR3 DNA reads TGTGCCAGCTCACCCTCCCGACAGTTCTATGGCTACACCTTC. The full variable domain, in which reference TRBV18 and TRBJ1-2 provide the parts outside the CDR3, is NAGVMQNPRHLVRRRGQEARLRCSPMKGHSHVYWYRQLPEEGLKFMVYLQKENIIDESGMPKERFSAEFPKEGPSILRIQQVVRGDSAAYFCASSPSRQFYGYTFGSGTRLTVV.